The present entry profiles one TCR beta chain with its context. This table comes from immunoSEQ multiplex PCR, and its TCRdb copy is limited to in-frame clones, with some not included. The data show approximately 240,000 clones, roughly 87% seen once. Clinical histories supplied by participants themselves formed the basis of cohort assignment. This sample was included in a study of blood T cell repertoires in COVID-19. The V gene end was trimmed by 2 bases and the J gene end by 0 bases; junction bases not matched to a gene: 5. The germline V gene has CDR1 SGHAT and CDR2 FQNNGV. The CDR3 runs to 18 residues.

Material: PBMCs or T cells enriched from blood (not recorded which). The sequence was collected from a woman under 40 with acute COVID-19. This chain connects TRBV11-2 to TRBJ2-6; 9 bases align to TRBD2. The DNA of the CDR3 is TGTGCCAGCAGCTTATTTAGCGGGGGAGTCTCTGGGGCCAACGTCCTGACTTTC. Encoded protein: CASSLFSGGVSGANVLTF.